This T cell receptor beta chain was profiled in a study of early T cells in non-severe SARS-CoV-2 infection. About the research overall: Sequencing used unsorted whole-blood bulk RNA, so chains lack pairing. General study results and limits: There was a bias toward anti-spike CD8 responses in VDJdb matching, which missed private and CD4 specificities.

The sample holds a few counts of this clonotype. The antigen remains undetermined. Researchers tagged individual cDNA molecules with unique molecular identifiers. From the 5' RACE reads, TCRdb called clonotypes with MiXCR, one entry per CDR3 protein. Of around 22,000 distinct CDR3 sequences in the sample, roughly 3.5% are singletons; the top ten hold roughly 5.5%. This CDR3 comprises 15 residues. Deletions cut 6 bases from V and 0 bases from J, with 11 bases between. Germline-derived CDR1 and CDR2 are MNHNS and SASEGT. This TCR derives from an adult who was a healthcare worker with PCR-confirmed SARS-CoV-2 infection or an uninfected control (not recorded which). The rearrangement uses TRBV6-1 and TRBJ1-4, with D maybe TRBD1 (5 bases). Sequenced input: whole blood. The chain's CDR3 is CASRAGPATNEKLFF. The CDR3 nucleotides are TGTGCCAGCAGAGCAGGGCCCGCAACTAATGAAAAACTGTTTTTT.